This T cell receptor (beta chain) is from a study of monozygotic twins with cystic fibrosis. The method was immunoSEQ multiplex PCR; TCRdb's version includes in-frame clones alone and lacks a portion of them. The sample has about 36,000 clones, about nine tenths seen once; the top ten hold around 0.19%. This clone was observed a few times. Germline V gene sequence: CDR1 MNHNS, CDR2 SASEGT. Trimming left V 1 base short and J 4 bases short, with 13 bases between. The CDR3 length is 15 residues. The chain uses TRBV6-1 and TRBJ1-2; D possibly corresponds to TRBD1 (5 bases). This sequence originates from a boy aged 2 to 10 with cystic fibrosis. The sequencing input was blood. The CDR3 region is CASSEEGIFSYGYTF. The CDR3 DNA sequence: TGTGCCAGCAGTGAAGAGGGGATCTTCTCCTATGGCTACACCTTC.